A single TCR beta chain is shown here with its context. This sample is drawn from a study of blood T cell repertoires in COVID-19. Study summary: Sites across the United States, Italy and Spain contributed samples from acute and convalescent COVID-19. Sources were T cells, B-cell-depleted T cells, or PBMCs; the material itself was cDNA or gDNA.

Recruited during active infection, patients (from Seattle) were subsequently followed longitudinally. The germline CDR1 and CDR2 sequences are SGHRS and YFSETQ. Trimming removed 2 bases from V and 1 base from J, with 15 bases in between. This CDR3 has 16 residues. In the source study's methods: Scientists estimated how many nucleated cells there were by amplifying reference gene primers. Only in-frame clones appear in the TCRdb table, and some are missing; sequencing was by immunoSEQ multiplex PCR. The DNA gave D and trimming, while V, J and clone size come from that table. The data hold some 170,000 clones, with approximately 93% observed a single time.

The J gene is TRBJ1-1, the V gene TRBV5-1; D unresolved. This receptor was taken from a woman aged 60 to 75 with COVID-19, enrolled during active disease. What was sequenced was peripheral blood. CDR3 sequence (DNA): TGCGCCAGCAGCTTCAGACACCTTCGGGAGAACACTGAAGCTTTCTTT. Its protein is CASSFRHLRENTEAFF. Supplemented by reference TRBV5-1 and TRBJ1-1, the full variable domain reads KAGVTQTPRYLIKTRGQQVTLSCSPISGHRSVSWYQQTPGQGLQFLFEYFSETQRNKGNFPGRFSGRQFSNSRSEMNVSTLELGDSALYLCASSFRHLRENTEAFFGQGTRLTVV.